What follows is one TCR beta chain and its context. Sequencing used immunoSEQ multiplex PCR; TCRdb keeps in-frame clones, though not all of them. This sample has about 180,000 clones, with 80% to 90% found just once. This record comes from a study of blood T cell repertoires in COVID-19. The CDR3 runs 21 residues. V shed 0 bases and J 4 bases; nucleotides not matched to a gene: 19. Per germline, CDR1 SGHRS and CDR2 YFSETQ. The material sequenced was peripheral blood. The clonotype originates from a man younger than 35 who had recovered from COVID-19. The V and J genes are TRBV5-1 and TRBJ2-2, with 9 bases matching TRBD2. In DNA form, the CDR3 reads TGCGCCAGCAGCTTGGGACCATTTTTAGCGGGAGAGAGGGGAGGCACCGGGGAGCTGTTTTTT. This translates into CASSLGPFLAGERGGTGELFF.